This T cell receptor (beta chain) appears in the sequencing data of a study of T-cell reconstitution after alpha-beta-depleted transplantation in children. The TCRbeta library incorporated unique molecular identifiers. TCRdb itself ran the PCR reads through MiXCR, one entry per CDR3 protein. The table includes approximately 800,000 distinct CDR3 sequences, roughly 15% detected once. Germline CDR1 SGHDT, CDR2 YYEEEE. Trimming took off 3 bases at V and 0 bases at J, with 11 bases between the two ends. The length of the CDR3 is 15 residues. In this sample, this clonotype turned up many times. This receptor was identified in a male patient younger than 18 who had a stem cell transplant for acute lymphoblastic leukemia, so the T cells may come from the graft donor. V usage is TRBV5-6 and J usage is TRBJ2-3; D remains unclear. The input for sequencing was PBMCs, mostly from graft donor cells, taken 360 days after TCRalphabeta/CD19-depleted stem cell transplant. The CDR3 is CASSWGGPSTDTQYF. CDR3 nucleotide sequence: TGTGCCAGCAGCTGGGGTGGCCCTAGCACAGATACGCAGTATTTT.